This is a list of T cell receptor beta chains from one sample in a study of regulatory T cells in long-lasting Graves disease. TCRdb reanalysed the multiplex PCR reads using MiXCR and keeps one entry per CDR3 protein. The sample records fewer than 650,000 distinct CDR3 sequences, roughly 15% being singletons. The sample was also linked to a second study, of T cells in Graves' hyperthyroidism and ophthalmopathy.

The starting material was peripheral blood mononuclear cells (PBMCs), obtained at new diagnosis, from a patient treated with antithyroid drugs. These receptors were collected from a woman younger than 45 with Graves disease. Each CDR3 is given with its conserved first and last residue. The order of the fields is V gene, clone size, J gene, D gene, CDR3 DNA, CDR3 protein. The D gene is left open where the match is weak. Only some rows state a clone size, as once, few, many or a class for expanded clones.

>TRBV24-1|.|TRBJ2-1|TRBD2
TGTGCCACCAGTGGGGCTAGCGGGGATAGCTCCTACAATGAGCAGTTCTTC
CATSGASGDSSYNEQFF
>TRBV11-2|many|TRBJ1-2|.
TGTGCCAGCAGCTTAGATATAGAGAGCCCCGTAACTATGAACTATGGCTACACCTTC
CASSLDIESPVTMNYGYTF
>TRBV3-1|many|TRBJ2-5|TRBD1
TGTGCCAGCACCCAATGGACAGGAGAGACCCAGTACTTC
CASTQWTGETQYF
>TRBV28|many|TRBJ2-7|.
TGTGCCAGCAGTTTACAACCGGGATCACTCTACGAGCAGTACTTC
CASSLQPGSLYEQYF
>TRBV4-1|.|TRBJ1-4|.
TGCGCCAGCAGCCAAGGAGGGTATGGGGCAACTAATGAAAAACTGTTTTTT
CASSQGGYGATNEKLFF
>TRBV6-1|many|TRBJ1-1|.
TGTGCCAGCGGGGGAGGAGTTTGGGGCACTGAAGCTTTCTTT
CASGGGVWGTEAFF
>TRBV9|.|TRBJ1-2|.
TGTGCCAGCAGCGTAGAGGGTCTGAGTGGCTACACCTTC
CASSVEGLSGYTF
>TRBV3-1|few|TRBJ1-6|.
TGTGCCAGCAGCCAGCAAAGCTCCTATAATTCACCCCTCCACTTT
CASSQQSSYNSPLHF
>TRBV30|.|TRBJ2-2|.
TGTGCCTGGATGCCGGGGGGCTTCACCGGGGAGCTGTTTTTT
CAWMPGGFTGELFF
>TRBV5-1|many|TRBJ2-3|.
TGCGCCAGCAGCTTGGATAGTTTCGTCACAGATACGCAGTATTTT
CASSLDSFVTDTQYF
>TRBV5-1|.|TRBJ2-1|.
TGCGCCAGTACCCCGGGGTGGAGGAGCTCCTACAATGAGCAGTTCTTC
CASTPGWRSSYNEQFF
>TRBV18|many|TRBJ2-5|.
TGTGCCAGCTCCGCGACAGGATACCAAGAGACCCAGTACTTC
CASSATGYQETQYF
>TRBV12-3/TRBV12-4|many|TRBJ2-1|TRBD2
TGTGCCAGCAAAAAAGCGGGAGCGGTCAATGAGCAGTTCTTC
CASKKAGAVNEQFF
>TRBV7-9|.|TRBJ2-7|TRBD2
TGTGCCAGCAGCTTAGCGGGAGGGTTCACCTACGAGCAGTACTTC
CASSLAGGFTYEQYF
>TRBV5-1|few|TRBJ2-7|.
TGCGCCAGCAGCTTCAACCCCATGGGAGTCCGGGAAGAGCAGTACTTC
CASSFNPMGVREEQYF
>TRBV20-1|few|TRBJ1-5|.
TGCAGTGCTAGGGCGGGGGATCGGCCCCAGCATTTT
CSARAGDRPQHF
>TRBV7-2|many|TRBJ1-3|TRBD1
TGTGCCAGCAGCTCCAGGGGGCCGAAAGGAAACACCATATATTTT
CASSSRGPKGNTIYF
>TRBV5-1|few|TRBJ1-2|.
TGCGCCAGCAGCGGGGGGACTCCCCATGGCTACACCTTC
CASSGGTPHGYTF
>TRBV19|.|TRBJ2-7|TRBD1
TGTGCCAGTAGAATGACTTCCACGGGACAGTCCTCCTACGAGCAGTACTTC
CASRMTSTGQSSYEQYF
>TRBV13|few|TRBJ2-2|.
TGTGCCAGCAGTGAGGGCCCGCGGTCCGGGGAGCTGTTTTTT
CASSEGPRSGELFF
>TRBV6-2/TRBV6-3|few|TRBJ2-4|.
TGTGCCAGCAGTTACCAGCTCGGAGCCAAAAACATTCAGTACTTC
CASSYQLGAKNIQYF
>TRBV12-3/TRBV12-4|.|TRBJ1-1|.
TGTGCCAGCTTCACAGGGAACACTGAAGCTTTCTTT
CASFTGNTEAFF
>TRBV7-8|many|TRBJ2-5|.
TGTGCCAGCAGCTTAGAAGGCAGAGAGCAAGAGACCCAGTACTTC
CASSLEGREQETQYF
>TRBV7-9|.|TRBJ1-1|TRBD1
TGTGCCAGCAGCTTGAGCCCCACAGGGGCGCAGGGGGCTTTCTTT
CASSLSPTGAQGAFF
>TRBV6-5|.|TRBJ1-2|.
TGTGCCAGCAGTTACGAAATGTCCCTGGGCTATGGCTACACCTTC
CASSYEMSLGYGYTF
>TRBV19|few|TRBJ1-2|.
TGTGCCACCGGACACAGGGCTAACTATGGCTACACCTTC
CATGHRANYGYTF
>TRBV7-2|many|TRBJ2-3|.
TGTGCCAGCAAGGGTAGCGGAGGAGGAAATACGCAGTATTTT
CASKGSGGGNTQYF
>TRBV7-9|few|TRBJ2-3|.
TGTGCCAGCAGCTTAGGGACGACTAACGGTCACACAGATACGCAGTATTTT
CASSLGTTNGHTDTQYF